The 31 T cell receptor beta chains below were found in one sample sequenced in a study of blood T cell repertoires in COVID-19. Clones were read by immunoSEQ multiplex PCR, and TCRdb kept only the in-frame ones, dropping some. The sample has approximately 350,000 clones, around four fifths seen once. Sequencing was performed on PBMCs or T cells enriched from blood (not recorded which). These receptors were obtained from a woman aged 45 to 65 who had recovered from COVID-19.

The gene calls are TRBV3-1 (or the pseudogene TRBV3-2) and TRBJ2-7; D is perhaps TRBD2 (6 bases). The V and J ends lost 0 bases and 6 bases respectively, with 24 bases between them. CDR3 length: 18 amino acids. Germline assignment: CDR1 LGHDT and CDR2 YNNKEL (reference sequence). Written as DNA, the CDR3 is TGTGCCAGCAGCCAAGATTTTGCGGGAATCAAGGGCTGGGGCGAGCAGTACTTC. Translation: CASSQDFAGIKGWGEQYF.

Concerning this clone: The sample carries other DNA sequences with the same CDR3. The chain recombines TRBV27 with TRBJ1-2, with 9 positions matching TRBD1. Germline trimming cut 6 bases from V and 4 bases from J; bases unmatched to any gene: 3. Germline lookup yields CDR1 MNHEY and CDR2 SMNVEV (reference sequence). The CDR3 is 13 residues long. CDR3 region: CASSLTGGYGYTF. CDR3 bases: TGTGCCAGCAGCCTGACAGGGGGCTATGGCTACACCTTC.

This sequence joins TRBV24-1 and TRBJ2-1; tentative D call: TRBD2 (6 bases). Germline CDR1 and CDR2: KGHDR and SFDVKD. This CDR3 is built from 15 residues. The ends were cut back, 8 bases at V and 4 bases at J, with 17 bases in the middle. CDR3 DNA: TGTGCCACCATCGGAGGGCTGGGCCTATACAATGAGCAGTTCTTC. It translates to CATIGGLGLYNEQFF.

The chain recombines TRBV3-1 (or the pseudogene TRBV3-2) with TRBJ1-2, with 9 nucleotides matching TRBD1. From germline, CDR1 is LGHDT and CDR2 YNNKEL (reference sequence). The junction had 2 bases not matched to a gene; V was cut back by 2 bases and J by 4 bases. This CDR3 contains 14 residues. CDR3 residues: CASSQRQGGYGYTF. The CDR3 nucleotides read TGTGCCAGCAGCCAAAGACAGGGGGGCTATGGCTACACCTTC.

The chain employs TRBV5-1 and TRBJ2-3, with 11 bases matching TRBD2. In germline, CDR1 is SGHRS, CDR2 YFSETQ. With V trimmed by 5 bases and J by 9 bases, 2 bases remained unmatched. The CDR3 length is 12 residues. CDR3: CASRGTSGTQYF. In DNA, the CDR3 is TGCGCCAGCAGGGGGACTAGCGGAACGCAGTATTTT.

The chain recombines TRBV11-3 with TRBJ1-1; no reliable D call. V lost 0 bases to trimming and J lost 0 bases, with 8 bases between them. This CDR3 is built from 15 residues. The germline CDR1 and CDR2 sequences are SGHNT and YENEEA. The CDR3 DNA follows: TGTGCCAGCAGCTTAGATACGGGTATGAACACTGAAGCTTTCTTT. This codes for CASSLDTGMNTEAFF.

Only a few counts were recorded for this clone. This rearrangement joins TRBV11-2 to TRBJ1-6; a weak D match, TRBD1 (5 bases). There are 16 residues in the CDR3. From germline, CDR1 is SGHAT and CDR2 FQNNGV. Between the trimmed V and J ends, which lost 3 bases and 7 bases, there was a span of 16 bases. The CDR3 sequence is CASSFRRGGGNSPLHF. The DNA for the CDR3 is TGTGCCAGCAGCTTCCGGAGGGGCGGTGGGAATTCACCCCTCCACTTT.

V gene TRBV9 combines with J gene TRBJ1-4; the D gene is possibly TRBD1 (5 bases). V was clipped by 2 bases and J by 5 bases, with 10 bases between them. Per germline, CDR1 SGDLS and CDR2 YYNGEE. The CDR3 consists of 14 residues. In nucleotides, the CDR3 is TGTGCCAGCAGCGTGGGGGGTGTCAATGAAAAACTGTTTTTT. This codes for CASSVGGVNEKLFF. The full variable domain, with the rest looked up from reference TRBV9 and TRBJ1-4, is DSGVTQTPKHLITATGQRVTLRCSPRSGDLSVYWYQQSLDQGLQFLIQYYNGEERAKGNILERFSAQQFPDLHSELNLSSLELGDSALYFCASSVGGVNEKLFFGSGTQLSVL.

The CDR3: CASTKYRDRVSGNTIYF. In DNA, the CDR3 is TGTGCCAGCACGAAATACCGGGACAGGGTTTCTGGAAACACCATATATTTT. This rearrangement joins TRBV7-8 to TRBJ1-3, with 9 nucleotides matching TRBD1. J lost 1 base, V lost 7 bases, and 11 bases had no gene match. Per the germline V gene, CDR1 is SGHVS and CDR2 is FQNEAQ. The CDR3 loop spans 17 amino acids.

V is TRBV11-2 and J is TRBJ2-1, with 9 bases lining up with TRBD2. Germline CDR1 reads SGHAT; CDR2 reads FQNNGV. The CDR3 has 17 residues. With V trimmed by 3 bases and J by 0 bases, 6 bases remained unmatched. The CDR3 loop is CASSFRLAVSSYNEQFF. The CDR3 bases are TGTGCCAGCAGCTTCCGACTAGCGGTGAGCTCCTACAATGAGCAGTTCTTC.

V gene TRBV27 combines with J gene TRBJ1-1, with 10 bases lining up with TRBD1. With V trimmed by 6 bases and J by 1 base, 8 bases remained unmatched. Germline lookup yields CDR1 MNHEY and CDR2 SMNVEV (reference sequence). The CDR3 covers 16 residues. The CDR3 protein is CASSDRGLVGNTEAFF. In DNA form, the CDR3 reads TGTGCCAGCAGCGACAGGGGGCTAGTGGGGAACACTGAAGCTTTCTTT.

The rearrangement links TRBV4-3 to TRBJ2-3; D gene uncertain. This CDR3 has 13 residues. Trimming stripped 0 bases from V and 4 bases from J, with 5 bases between. The germline V gene encodes CDR1 LGHNA and CDR2 YSLEER. The CDR3 bases are TGCGCCAGCAGCCAAGATATCTCAGATACGCAGTATTTT. This translates into CASSQDISDTQYF.

The V call is TRBV9, the J call TRBJ2-7; D remains unclear. Looked up from germline, CDR1 is SGDLS and CDR2 is YYNGEE. The CDR3 spans 15 residues. Trimming pared 0 bases from V and 2 bases from J, leaving 12 bases between. CDR3 DNA sequence: TGTGCCAGCAGCGTAGGGAGTGACCGCGCCTACGAGCAGTACTTC. This gives the protein CASSVGSDRAYEQYF. The whole variable domain, remainder taken from reference TRBV9 and TRBJ2-7, is DSGVTQTPKHLITATGQRVTLRCSPRSGDLSVYWYQQSLDQGLQFLIQYYNGEERAKGNILERFSAQQFPDLHSELNLSSLELGDSALYFCASSVGSDRAYEQYFGPGTRLTVT.

The V and J genes are TRBV11-2 and TRBJ1-1, with 8 bases matching TRBD1. This CDR3 is 14 amino acids long. J lost 3 bases, V lost 4 bases, and 4 bases had no gene match. Germline loops: CDR1 SGHAT, CDR2 FQNNGV. The CDR3 protein is CASSSQGAYTEAFF. CDR3 sequence (DNA): TGTGCCAGCAGCTCTCAGGGGGCCTACACTGAAGCTTTCTTT.

The chain couples TRBV2 to TRBJ1-3; TRBD1 might be the D (5 bases). This CDR3 has 15 amino acids. Trimming took off 6 bases at V and 2 bases at J, with 14 bases between the two ends. Germline V lookup: CDR1 SNHLY, CDR2 FYNNEI. As DNA, the CDR3 is TGTGCCAGCAGGAACGTTCCGGGGGCTGGAAACACCATATATTTT. The encoded protein is CASRNVPGAGNTIYF.

This chain's CDR3 is CASSQAVGGSAFF. The CDR3 nucleotides read TGTGCCAGCAGCCAAGCGGTTGGGGGCTCAGCTTTCTTT. This chain uses TRBV4-2 with TRBJ1-1; tentatively, D is TRBD1 (6 bases). Germline assignment: CDR1 LGHNA and CDR2 YNFKEQ. Trimming pared 1 base from V and 10 bases from J, leaving 13 bases between. This CDR3 spans 13 amino acids.

This chain joins TRBV19 and TRBJ1-1, with 7 positions matching TRBD1. After removal of 5 bases from V and 10 bases from J, the junction contained 13 bases not matched to a gene. In germline, CDR1 is LNHDA, CDR2 SQIVND (reference sequence). The CDR3 totals 14 residues. The chain's CDR3 is CASSPPGQYALAFF. CDR3 coding DNA: TGTGCCAGTAGTCCACCGGGACAGTACGCTCTAGCTTTCTTT.

Comment on this clone: This sample includes further DNA sequences coding for the same CDR3. The chain combines TRBV5-5 with TRBJ1-5; unclear D gene. The germline gives CDR1 SGHKS, CDR2 YYEKEE (reference sequence). The germline V and J ends were trimmed by 0 bases and 2 bases, with 6 bases remaining between them. This CDR3 comprises 14 residues. CDR3 protein: CASSLATGNQPQHF. CDR3 in DNA: TGTGCCAGCAGCTTGGCCACGGGCAATCAGCCCCAGCATTTT.

The chain combines TRBV6-5 with TRBJ2-1; 8 nucleotides line up with TRBD1. The CDR3 totals 15 residues. V lost 7 bases, J lost 5 bases, and 10 bases stayed unmatched. Germline V gene lookup returns CDR1 MNHEY and CDR2 SVGAGI. CDR3 DNA sequence: TGTGCCAGCAACACCATGACAGGGGCGAACAATGAGCAGTTCTTC. Residues: CASNTMTGANNEQFF.

V usage is TRBV11-3 and J usage is TRBJ2-3; 7 bases align to TRBD1. Per the germline V gene, CDR1 is SGHNT and CDR2 is YENEEA. The CDR3 has 15 amino acids. V shed 5 bases, J shed 0 bases, and the junction held 5 bases outside the gene matches. CDR3 protein: CASSPRQGSTDTQYF. The CDR3 bases are TGTGCCAGCAGCCCACGACAGGGAAGCACAGATACGCAGTATTTT.

This chain uses TRBV30 with TRBJ1-1, with D unresolved. Germline values: CDR1 GTSNPN, CDR2 SVGIG (reference sequence). The CDR3 sequence is 15 residues long. V was cut by 4 bases and J by 5 bases, with 20 bases left in between. DNA for the CDR3: TGTGCCTGGACCCCCCACCTCGTACGGGGTACTGAAGCTTTCTTT. This encodes CAWTPHLVRGTEAFF.

The rearrangement links TRBV29-1 to TRBJ1-2; D remains ambiguous. There are 13 residues in the CDR3. CDR1 SQVTM and CDR2 ANQGSEA come from the germline V gene. Trimming cost V 1 base and J 3 bases, with 9 bases left between them. The CDR3 loop is CSVEGASYYGYTF. In DNA form, the CDR3 reads TGCAGCGTTGAAGGGGCCAGTTACTATGGCTACACCTTC.

CDR3 nucleotides: TGTGCCAGCAGTATTCGACTAGTTGCGTCCTACGAGCAGTACTTC. Translated: CASSIRLVASYEQYF. This chain joins TRBV27 and TRBJ2-7; the D gene is possibly TRBD2 (6 bases). This CDR3 has 15 amino acids. CDR1 and CDR2 (germline): MNHEY, SMNVEV (reference sequence). Between the trimmed V and J ends, which lost 5 bases and 1 base, there was a span of 15 bases.

V gene TRBV6-5 combines with J gene TRBJ2-7, with 7 bases lining up with TRBD1. The germline CDR1 and CDR2 sequences are MNHEY and SVGAGI. The CDR3 has 13 residues. The J segment lost 2 bases and the V segment lost 6 bases, leaving 4 bases of the junction unmatched. The CDR3 region has the DNA TGTGCCAGCAGCGTCGGGACAGCCTACGAGCAGTACTTC. It yields the protein CASSVGTAYEQYF.

The rearrangement joins TRBV14 to TRBJ2-3; D ambiguous. Trimming left V 1 base short and J 6 bases short, with 5 bases between. In germline, CDR1 is SGHDN, CDR2 FVKESK. The CDR3 contains 12 residues. The CDR3 loop reads CASSQVIDTQYF. The CDR3 coding sequence is TGTGCCAGCAGCCAAGTCATTGATACGCAGTATTTT. The complete variable domain, with remaining parts taken from reference TRBV14 and TRBJ2-3, reads EAGVTQFPSHSVIEKGQTVTLRCDPISGHDNLYWYRRVMGKEIKFLLHFVKESKQDESGMPNNRFLAERTGGTYSTLKVQPAELEDSGVYFCASSQVIDTQYFGPGTRLTVL.

This clone appeared a single time. J is TRBJ1-2 and V is TRBV27; D may be TRBD1 (5 bases). Deletions cut 8 bases from V and 2 bases from J, with 15 bases between. CDR3 length: 14 residues. CDR1 and CDR2 (germline): MNHEY, SMNVEV (reference sequence). The CDR3 sequence: CASGWQGSNYGYTF. DNA of the CDR3: TGTGCCAGCGGTTGGCAGGGCAGCAACTATGGCTACACCTTC.

The chain uses TRBV12-3 or TRBV12-4 and TRBJ2-1; tentatively, D is TRBD2 (6 bases). This CDR3 comprises 13 residues. Trimming stripped 6 bases from V and 5 bases from J, with 11 bases between. The CDR3 protein is CASRRLVNNEQFF. CDR3 DNA sequence: TGTGCCAGCAGACGACTAGTTAACAATGAGCAGTTCTTC.

This sequence joins TRBV7-2 and TRBJ2-1; 9 nucleotides match TRBD2. In germline, CDR1 is SGHTA, CDR2 FQGNSA. This CDR3 contains 14 residues. Germline trimming cut 3 bases from V and 9 bases from J; bases unmatched to any gene: 6. CDR3 DNA sequence: TGTGCCAGCAGCTTCCAAGGGACTAGCAGTGAGCAGTTCTTC. It encodes CASSFQGTSSEQFF.

The chain couples TRBV27 to TRBJ2-1; maybe TRBD2 (5 bases). This CDR3 is built from 14 residues. The ends were cut back, 3 bases at V and 8 bases at J, with 14 bases in the middle. Germline CDR1 is MNHEY and CDR2 is SMNVEV (reference sequence). CDR3 sequence (DNA): TGTGCCAGCAGTTTGGGGAGTTCATTCGATGAGCAGTTCTTC. It is translated as CASSLGSSFDEQFF.

The CDR3 protein is CASSRLAVAYEQYF. DNA for the CDR3: TGTGCCAGCAGTCGACTAGCGGTAGCCTACGAGCAGTACTTC. V and J are TRBV6-5 and TRBJ2-7, with 9 bases fitting TRBD2. Germline values: CDR1 MNHEY, CDR2 SVGAGI. V gave up 5 bases and J gave up 2 bases; unmatched junction bases: 4. CDR3 size: 14 residues.

The CDR3 region is CASSEDSPLYREAFF. The CDR3 bases are TGTGCCAGCAGCGAGGACAGTCCGCTTTACCGTGAAGCTTTCTTT. The V call is TRBV2, the J call TRBJ1-1; D may be TRBD1 (6 bases). Germline assignment: CDR1 SNHLY and CDR2 FYNNEI. This CDR3 comprises 15 residues. Trimming cost V 6 bases and J 7 bases, with 21 bases left between them.